This T cell receptor beta chain derives from a study of T cell responses to AZD1222 COVID-19 vaccine. Across the whole study: Doses given second, at about 4 or about 12 weeks, were pooled.

Assay used: immunoSEQ multiplex PCR; TCRdb lists only in-frame clones, some missing. The data contain 150,000 or so clones, roughly 94% of them singletons. Study-level points and caveats: Spike-wide vaccine-associated CD4 TCRs dominated at 160-218 and 743-854. Epitopes outside B.1.351 and B.1.1.7 mutated regions reportedly drew nearly half of spike TCRs.

Points on this clone: The target antigen is unknown.

The material sequenced was peripheral blood, taken on day 0 of AZD1222 vaccination. This TCR derives from an adult in good health.

The CDR3 coding sequence is TGTGCCAGCAGCCAGGGTCTGGATGGCTACACCTTC. Translated, it gives CASSQGLDGYTF. This sequence joins TRBV7-8 and TRBJ1-2, with D possibly matching TRBD1 (5 bases). The germline V and J ends were trimmed by 5 bases and 6 bases, with 10 bases remaining between them. The CDR3 is made up of 12 amino acids. Germline assignment: CDR1 SGHVS and CDR2 FQNEAQ.